This T cell receptor beta chain originates from a study of early T cells in non-severe SARS-CoV-2 infection (dated by TCRdb to the early 2020s). A note on the overall study: TCR sequencing used bulk RNA from unsorted whole blood, so alpha and beta chains could not be paired.

The paper's findings and limits, for the study overall: Matching against VDJdb was skewed toward anti-spike CD8 responses, likely underestimated virus-specific expansions, and missed private and CD4 specificities.

This clonotype was recorded at least ten times. Its antigen has not been determined. No base quality values were provided; no much bigger clone lies one nucleotide off. Libraries were built with 5' RACE. Instrument used: NextSeq 500. In the TCR library protocol, unique molecular identifiers were attached to individual cDNA molecules to correct for PCR bias and sequencing error. TCR alpha and beta chains were both sequenced, and the abundances of alpha and beta sequences in each sample were closely correlated with each other. In the source study's methods: Decombinator V4 was used to annotate the V gene, J gene and CDR3 of the TCR sequences. Expanded TCRs were defined as changing significantly between any two time points under a Poisson model with p below 0.0001. TCR abundances were normalised to the total number of TCRs sequenced per sample and expressed as counts per million. TRAV1-2 paired with TRAJ12, TRAJ20 or TRAJ33 defined MAIT TCRs, while TRAV10 paired with TRAJ18 defined iNKT TCRs. VDJdb, accessed 1 November 2021, was searched for CMV, EBV and SARS-CoV-2 annotated TCRs, with TCRs annotated for multiple antigens excluded. The public reads were reprocessed in TCRdb via fastp at Q25 and MiXCR, keeping in-frame beta chains. Rows are unified per CDR3 protein, each entry keeping the most common DNA and genes. The V and J calls, along with clone size, are taken from TCRdb and not from the paper's own processing. The sample data list around 21,000 distinct CDR3 sequences, and approximately 5.8% of these were observed just once. Jointly, the top ten make up about 14% of the sample.

The germline V gene gives CDR1 as SGHTA and CDR2 as FQGTGA. Counted from cysteine to phenylalanine, this CDR3 has 14 amino acids. Only the CDR3 region is kept as DNA, spanning 42 bases read in frame from base 1. V sheds 3 bases and J sheds 0 bases, leaving 6 bases between their ends. This was a case-control study nested in a cohort of healthcare workers in London, UK, who had nasopharyngeal swab PCR tests and blood samples taken every week. Healthcare workers were recruited between 23 and 31 March 2020, during the week of the UK lockdown, and were followed weekly for up to about 15 weeks. The chain links TRBV7-3 with TRBJ2-1; the best D guess is TRBD2, with 6 bases matching. Sequenced here: whole blood, sampled at baseline. This sequence originates from an adult who was a healthcare worker with PCR-confirmed SARS-CoV-2 infection or an uninfected control (not recorded which). CDR3 reads: CASSLGGSYNEQFF. The nucleotide sequence reads TGTGCCAGCAGCTTGGGGGGCTCCTACAATGAGCAGTTCTTC.